The 13 T cell receptor beta chains below come from one sample, sequenced in a study of human T cells and chemical hapten exposure. One entry per CDR3 protein results from TCRdb running MiXCR on the RACE reads. In the table there are 300,000 to 350,000 distinct CDR3 sequences, around 6.9% of which are singletons. Time point in this sample: patch test 1, 2 weeks after DPC sensitization. The treatment is: therapeutic diphenylcyclopropenone sensitization with weekly scalp DPC. This sample comprised whole blood, obtained in connection with sensitization to the hapten diphenylcyclopropenone (DPC). These receptors were collected from a woman under 30 with alopecia areata. Some clones in this sample may be carry-over from other donors' samples.

This clonotype was seen at least ten times. The chain combines TRBV12-3 or TRBV12-4 with TRBJ1-3, with D hard to call. The CDR3 contains 12 residues. The V end lost 6 bases, the J end lost 14 bases, and 17 bases lay between the germline ends. The CDR3 bases are TGTGCCAGCAGCCTTTCCACGGAAACACTATATTTT. This encodes CASSLSTETLYF.

This clonotype has a count of ten or more. V is TRBV5-1 and J is TRBJ2-1, with 9 bases lining up with TRBD2. Trimming removed 2 bases from V and 6 bases from J; junction bases left unmatched: 3. The CDR3 is 14 amino acids. The germline V gene has CDR1 SGHRS and CDR2 YFSETQ. The CDR3 reads CASSFGTSSNEQFF. CDR3 in DNA: TGCGCCAGCAGCTTCGGGACTAGCTCCAATGAGCAGTTCTTC.

There are many counts of this clonotype. V usage is TRBV7-3 and J usage is TRBJ2-1; no firm D call. The CDR3 spans 13 residues. The V and J ends lost 0 bases and 2 bases respectively, with 2 bases between them. Germline V gives CDR1 SGHTA, CDR2 FQGTGA. CDR3 sequence (DNA): TGTGCCAGCAGCTTAACGGCCTACAATGAGCAGTTCTTC. Its protein is CASSLTAYNEQFF.

This clonotype was detected a few times. The chain recombines TRBV28 with TRBJ2-1; D is uncertain. The CDR3 contains 15 residues. V was pared by 6 bases and J by 4 bases, with 16 bases between. Germline V CDR1 and CDR2: MDHEN, SYDVKM. CDR3 DNA: TGTGCCAGCAGCCCAGGTGGGTCGGAATACAATGAGCAGTTCTTC. This codes for CASSPGGSEYNEQFF.

Of note for this clonotype: A much larger clone is a single base away; this may be a read error. This chain uses TRBV28 with TRBJ1-1; D not resolved. The CDR3 extends over 13 amino acids. In germline, CDR1 is MDHEN, CDR2 SYDVKM. The chain's CDR3 is CASSFDDWTEASF. In DNA form, the CDR3 reads TGTGCCAGCAGTTTTGATGATTGGACTGAAGCTTCCTTT.

At least ten counts were recorded for this clonotype. This chain joins TRBV7-2 and TRBJ2-5; D gene ambiguous. The length of the CDR3 is 14 residues. V dropped 1 base and J dropped 2 bases, with 8 bases sitting between them. CDR1 is SGHTA, CDR2 FQGNSA, per germline. The CDR3 sequence is CASSLDSLQETQYF. The CDR3 bases are TGTGCCAGCAGCTTAGATTCACTACAAGAGACCCAGTACTTC.

The chain has TRBV12-3 or TRBV12-4 and TRBJ2-5, with D possibly being TRBD1 (6 bases). V shed 3 bases and J shed 1 base, with 12 bases lying between them. CDR3 length: 15 amino acids. DNA for the CDR3: TGTGCCAGCAGTTTTCAGTCACAGGGCCAAGAGACCCAGTACTTC. This sequence encodes CASSFQSQGQETQYF.

This clonotype has a count of ten or more. V usage is TRBV28 and J usage is TRBJ2-7; TRBD1 aligns across 10 bases. The CDR3 has 15 amino acids. J was trimmed by 6 bases and V by 6 bases; bases with no gene match: 11. Germline V CDR1 and CDR2: MDHEN, SYDVKM. The CDR3 DNA reads TGTGCCAGCAGAACGGGGGACAGGGGCGCGTCCGAGCAGTACTTC. Protein product: CASRTGDRGASEQYF.

This clonotype turned up a few times. V usage is TRBV24-1 and J usage is TRBJ2-4; no clear D. The CDR3 covers 16 residues. Looked up from germline, CDR1 is KGHDR and CDR2 is SFDVKD. With 6 bases removed from V and 2 bases from J, the gap between germline ends came to 16 bases. CDR3 DNA sequence: TGTGCCACCAGTCAGGCGTCCGGTGGGTCCAAAAACATTCAGTACTTC. Its translation: CATSQASGGSKNIQYF.

This chain uses TRBV12-3 or TRBV12-4 with TRBJ2-3; TRBD2 matches 9 bases. The J segment lost 4 bases and the V segment lost 4 bases, leaving 0 bases of the junction unmatched. The CDR3 has 13 amino acids. CDR3 sequence (DNA): TGTGCCAGCAGTTGGACTAGCGCAGATACGCAGTATTTT. Protein: CASSWTSADTQYF.

This clonotype was recorded a few times. The rearrangement uses TRBV7-3 and TRBJ1-1, with a weak D call TRBD1 (5 bases). Looked up from germline, CDR1 is SGHTA and CDR2 is FQGTGA. This CDR3 is built from 14 residues. V was shortened by 2 bases and J by 1 base, with 8 bases between the two germline ends. CDR3 nucleotide sequence: TGTGCCAGCAGCTTAGGCAGGGAGAACACTGAAGCTTTCTTT. Residues: CASSLGRENTEAFF.

V and J are TRBV13 and TRBJ2-7, with a weak D call TRBD1 (6 bases). Germline V gene lookup returns CDR1 PRHDT and CDR2 FYEKMQ (reference sequence). This CDR3 comprises 13 residues. V gave up 8 bases and J gave up 6 bases, with 17 bases separating them. DNA of the CDR3: TGTGCCAGCGGGGGTCGCGACAGGTCCGAGCAGTACTTC. This gives the protein CASGGRDRSEQYF.

At least ten counts were recorded for this clonotype. This chain joins TRBV6-1 and TRBJ1-5, with D unresolved. Trimming left V 3 bases short and J 4 bases short, with 4 bases between. The CDR3 runs 12 residues. Germline CDR1 is MNHNS and CDR2 is SASEGT. CDR3 region: CASSEKNQPQHF. CDR3 DNA: TGTGCCAGCAGTGAGAAGAATCAGCCCCAGCATTTT.